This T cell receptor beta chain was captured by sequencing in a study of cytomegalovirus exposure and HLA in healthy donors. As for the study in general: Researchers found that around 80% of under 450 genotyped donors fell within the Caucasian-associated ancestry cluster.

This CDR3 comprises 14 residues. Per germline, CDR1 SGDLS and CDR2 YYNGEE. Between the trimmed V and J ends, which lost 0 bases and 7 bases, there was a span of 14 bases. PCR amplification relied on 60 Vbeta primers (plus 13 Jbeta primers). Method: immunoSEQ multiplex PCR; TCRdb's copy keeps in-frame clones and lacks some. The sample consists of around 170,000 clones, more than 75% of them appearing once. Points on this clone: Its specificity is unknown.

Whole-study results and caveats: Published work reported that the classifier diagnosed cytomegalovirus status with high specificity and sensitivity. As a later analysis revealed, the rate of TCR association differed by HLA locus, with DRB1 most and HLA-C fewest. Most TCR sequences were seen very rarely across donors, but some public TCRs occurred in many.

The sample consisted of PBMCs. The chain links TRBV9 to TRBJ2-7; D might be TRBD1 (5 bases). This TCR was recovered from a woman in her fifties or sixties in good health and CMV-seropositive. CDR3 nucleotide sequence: TGTGCCAGCAGCGTAGCTCCAGGGCCTGGAGAGCAGTACTTC. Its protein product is CASSVAPGPGEQYF.